This TCR beta chain emerged from a study of response to subunit inactivated influenza vaccine. Regarding the study as a whole: The authors put forward the suggestion that each seasonal influenza vaccination may bring in only a limited number of new T cells.

This clonotype came up a few times. Its matching antigen is unknown. TCRdb independently ran MiXCR on the RT-PCR reads; one entry per CDR3 protein. Here the sample spans about 500,000 distinct CDR3 sequences, approximately 15% being singletons. The CDR3 is 14 amino acids. V lost 4 bases and J lost 0, with 7 bases in between. Germline values: CDR1 ENHRY, CDR2 SYGVKD. This chain joins TRBV10-3 and TRBJ1-5, with D unclear. The material was CD4+ T cells sorted from PBMCs, obtained roughly 24 months after vaccination. The source is a man between 50 and 75 years old who received an inactivated influenza vaccine. The CDR3 reads CAISGIISNQPQHF. CDR3 DNA sequence: TGTGCCATCAGTGGGATCATTAGCAATCAGCCCCAGCATTTT.